This T cell receptor (beta chain) derives from a study of T cell changes during pregnancy in multiple sclerosis. Germline V gene sequence: CDR1 SGHNT, CDR2 YYREEE (reference sequence). The CDR3 length is 15 residues. Trimming pared 0 bases from V and 1 base from J, leaving 11 bases between. Produced via immunoSEQ multiplex PCR; TCRdb's table is partial and in-frame only. Here the sample spans around 96,000 clones, approximately 94% being singletons. The sequenced sample was peripheral blood, obtained in the third trimester of pregnancy. This chain uses TRBV5-4 with TRBJ2-7, with D perhaps matching TRBD2 (6 bases). The receptor was derived from a female donor with multiple sclerosis, enrolled in a pregnancy study. CDR3 protein: CASSLVVGGSYEQYF. The CDR3 DNA reads as TGTGCCAGCAGCTTGGTAGTGGGGGGTTCCTACGAGCAGTACTTC.